Detailed here is one TCR beta chain. Its antigen is unidentified. This record comes from a study of cytomegalovirus exposure and HLA in healthy donors. The CDR3 sequence is 15 residues long. Germline V gene data show CDR1 as PRHDT and CDR2 as FYEKMQ (reference sequence). Between the trimmed V and J ends, which lost 4 bases and 1 base, there was a span of 8 bases. This PCR relied on a set of 60 Vbeta primers and 13 Jbeta primers. Profiled with immunoSEQ multiplex PCR; TCRdb holds only in-frame clones, not every one. Here the sample spans 85,000 to 100,000 clones, about 80% being singletons. General study results and limits: The productive fraction for most TCR beta V segments was about 87% or about 30% in an earlier analysis.

The chain uses TRBV13 and TRBJ2-6; weak D call: TRBD1 (5 bases). This TCR was sampled from a female donor in good health and CMV-seropositive. Sequenced material: PBMCs. The CDR3 reads CASSYRRSGANVLTF. CDR3 nucleotides: TGTGCCAGCAGCTACAGGCGATCTGGGGCCAACGTCCTGACTTTC. Drawing the rest from reference TRBV13 and TRBJ2-6, the complete variable domain is AAGVIQSPRHLIKEKRETATLKCYPIPRHDTVYWYQQGPGQDPQFLISFYEKMQSDKGSIPDRFSAQQFSDYHSELNMSSLELGDSALYFCASSYRRSGANVLTFGAGSRLTVL.